A selection of T cell receptor beta chains follows, all from one sample in a study of T cell changes during pregnancy in multiple sclerosis. TCRdb's copy holds only in-frame clones and misses some; the assay was immunoSEQ multiplex PCR. The sample consists of tens of thousands of clones, around 90% of them appearing once. The source was CD8+ T cells from peripheral blood mononuclear cells, collected before pregnancy. The receptors shown here come from a female donor with multiple sclerosis, enrolled in a pregnancy study. CDR3s leave out the opening cysteine and the closing phenylalanine or tryptophan.

TRBV2,TRBJ2-5,ASSALEDINQETQY
TRBV7-3,TRBJ2-3,ASSFVGGSTDTQY
TRBV19,TRBJ1-6,ASIDGGLANSPLH
TRBV28,TRBJ2-7,ASSLVGGYEQY
TRBV10-3,TRBJ1-5,AISEGGTGTNQPQH
TRBV27,TRBJ2-5,ASSLDGGAGETQY
TRBV7-3,TRBJ1-1,ASSPIRQGATEAF
TRBV5-6,TRBJ1-1,ASSNSTTEAF
TRBV7-8,TRBJ2-7,ASSLASGGVLGRSYEQY
TRBV7-6,TRBJ2-1,ASSLEGYRGSYNEQF
TRBV30,TRBJ2-1,AFSIWGGDRNEQF
TRBV11-2,TRBJ2-2,ASSLGGDGELF
TRBV13,TRBJ1-3,ASSLGQVGNTIY
TRBV27,TRBJ1-2,ASSFGTGGLRGYT
TRBV12-5,TRBJ1-1,ASGPGQGNTEAF
TRBV19,TRBJ1-1,ASSIGQGANTEAF
TRBV7-3,TRBJ1-2,ASGGPGVIHGYT
TRBV6-1,TRBJ1-2,ASSEAAGSSDGYT
TRBV7-7,TRBJ2-1,ASSLSSGGTNEQF
TRBV4-1,TRBJ2-7,ASSQGLSYEQY
TRBV7-6,TRBJ2-7,ASSRRGDTGEQY
TRBV4-2,TRBJ2-1,ASSQDRYPVGLGVSDNEQF
TRBV30,TRBJ1-5,AWSVGDRGQPQH
TRBV13,TRBJ2-5,ASSPSSGGLVYEVETQY
TRBV6-6,TRBJ2-3,ASSYGGTPTDTQY
TRBV5-1,TRBJ2-3,ASSSEQGGWGISDTQY
TRBV5-6,TRBJ1-5,ASSLGLGHGQPQH
TRBV4-1,TRBJ2-7,ASSQAPGQGIPYEQY
TRBV7-9,TRBJ2-1,ASSFAEGQGLRMMNEQF
TRBV6-1,TRBJ1-1,ASSWSGTGEAF
TRBV27,TRBJ2-7,ASSPPKGVEGEQY
TRBV9,TRBJ2-7,ASSVGGTAYEQY
TRBV29-1,TRBJ1-1,SVSTGGDTEAF
TRBV30,TRBJ2-1,AWSAGTSGTNEQF
TRBV6-6,TRBJ1-4,ASSQDRRGEKLF
TRBV5-1,TRBJ2-7,ASSRDSTTSSYEQY
TRBV15,TRBJ2-7,ATSRAGQGAAYEQY
TRBV11-2,TRBJ2-3,ASSYRGRGNTDTQY
TRBV11-2,TRBJ1-3,ASSPLGGNTIY
TRBV27,TRBJ2-7,ASSLLGEQY
TRBV25-1,TRBJ1-2,ASSSQTNYGYT
TRBV29-1,TRBJ2-2,SVWGQGLTGELF
TRBV18,TRBJ1-2,ASSGGDNGYT
TRBV19,TRBJ2-3,ASSILANTDTQY
TRBV27,TRBJ2-1,ASSLGATNEQF
TRBV7-9,TRBJ2-1,ASSLGSPREDEQF